These 27 T cell receptor beta chains were sequenced from one sample in a study of human T cells and chemical hapten exposure (TCRdb year 2021). The library was made by RACE. The sequencing machine was a NextSeq 500. The public reads were quality trimmed at Q25 with fastp and then assembled into clones with MiXCR by TCRdb, keeping productive beta chains. Each CDR3 protein gets just one entry, which takes the most common genes and DNA from the rows behind it. A total of around 100,000 distinct CDR3 sequences appear in this sample, 10% to 12% of them only once. Clones ranked in the top ten supply about 3% of the sample. This specimen's time point label, per the study, means: patch test 2, 6 weeks after DPC sensitization. Taken with the paper, the label for treatment or condition translates to: therapeutic diphenylcyclopropenone sensitization with weekly scalp DPC. The sequenced sample was whole blood, obtained in connection with sensitization to the hapten diphenylcyclopropenone (DPC). The receptors were sampled from a woman in her 40s with alopecia areata. Some clones in this sample may be carry-over from other donors' samples.

This clonotype was observed at least ten times. The chain employs TRBV5-8 and TRBJ2-7, with TRBD1 identical over 9 bases. Germline CDR1 reads SGHTS; CDR2 reads YDEGEE. This CDR3 has 15 residues. V lost 0 bases and J lost 6; bases outside the gene matches: 7. CDR3 in amino acids: CASSLAGTGTSEQYF. DNA of the CDR3: TGTGCCAGCAGCTTGGCCGGGACAGGGACGAGCGAGCAGTACTTC.

This clonotype was detected ten times or more. In nucleotides, the CDR3 is TGTGCCAGCAGCTTACATACAGGGGGCGTAGGCTACACCTTC. Its protein is CASSLHTGGVGYTF. This chain uses TRBV5-8 with TRBJ1-2, with 9 bases that match TRBD1. V trimming: 2 bases; J trimming: 8 bases; junction bases outside the gene matches: 7. From germline, CDR1 is SGHTS and CDR2 YDEGEE. This CDR3 has 14 residues.

As regards this clonotype: At one boundary the junction diverges from the germline segment, which might be a read error. The rearrangement uses TRBV6-2 or TRBV6-3 and TRBJ2-3; D possibly corresponds to TRBD2 (9 bases). Germline loops: CDR1 MNHEY, CDR2 SVGEGT. This CDR3 has 15 amino acids. CDR3 coding DNA: TGTGCCAGCAGCCGGACAGGGACTAGCACAGATACGCAGTGTTTT. Protein sequence: CASSRTGTSTDTQCF.

Only a few counts were recorded for this clonotype. The V call is TRBV2, the J call TRBJ2-3, with 7 bases matching TRBD1. Germline V lookup: CDR1 SNHLY, CDR2 FYNNEI. This CDR3 contains 13 residues. The junction had 5 bases not matched to a gene; V was cut back by 9 bases and J by 2 bases. The CDR3 coding sequence is TGTGCCAGGAGGGACAGAGACACAGATACGCAGTATTTT. It encodes CARRDRDTDTQYF.

The chain links TRBV12-5 to TRBJ2-1, with 8 nucleotides matching TRBD2. Germline V gene sequence: CDR1 LGHNT, CDR2 FRNRAP. This CDR3 is 14 amino acids long. Trimming removed 9 bases from V and 0 bases from J; junction bases left unmatched: 4. The CDR3 bases are TGTGCTAGCCAGCGGGGGAGCTCCTACAATGAGCAGTTCTTC. It is translated as CASQRGSSYNEQFF. The whole variable domain, remainder taken from reference TRBV12-5 and TRBJ2-1, is DARVTQTPRHKVTEMGQEVTMRCQPILGHNTVFWYRQTMMQGLELLAYFRNRAPLDDSGMPKDRFSAEMPDATLATLKIQPSEPRDSAVYFCASQRGSSYNEQFFGPGTRLTVL.

Ten or more counts support this clonotype. The chain links TRBV20-1 to TRBJ2-7; maybe TRBD2 (5 bases). V shed 5 bases and J shed 1 base, with 12 bases lying between them. Germline values: CDR1 DFQATT, CDR2 SNEGSKA (reference sequence). The CDR3 consists of 13 residues. The CDR3 region is CSAPGPGSYEQYF. CDR3 sequence (DNA): TGCAGTGCTCCCGGCCCGGGATCCTACGAGCAGTACTTC.

This clonotype appeared many times. This sequence joins TRBV5-4 and TRBJ2-3, with TRBD2 matching 8 bases. The junction had 7 bases not matched to a gene; V was cut back by 0 bases and J by 4 bases. The CDR3 totals 16 residues. In germline, CDR1 is SGHNT, CDR2 YYREEE (reference sequence). The DNA of the CDR3 is TGTGCCAGCAGCTTGGTGCTAGCGGGCCCCCCAGATACGCAGTATTTT. This encodes CASSLVLAGPPDTQYF.

The V gene is TRBV20-1, the J gene TRBJ2-5; 12 bases align to TRBD2. The J segment lost 1 base and the V segment lost 1 base, leaving 4 bases of the junction unmatched. CDR1 is DFQATT, CDR2 SNEGSKA, per germline (reference sequence). The CDR3 totals 16 residues. In DNA form, the CDR3 reads TGCAGTGCTAGAGCGACTAGCGGGGGACGCCAAGAGACCCAGTACTTC. This translates into CSARATSGGRQETQYF.

This clonotype has a count of ten or more. The rearrangement uses TRBV7-2 and TRBJ2-5; D uncertain. The V end lost 7 bases, the J end lost 7 bases, and 16 bases lay between the germline ends. The CDR3 length is 13 residues. CDR1 is SGHTA, CDR2 FQGNSA, per germline. CDR3 loop: CASIPLPLPTQYF. CDR3 bases: TGTGCCAGCATCCCCCTCCCTCTGCCGACCCAGTACTTC.

This clonotype has a handful of counts. The chain recombines TRBV20-1 with TRBJ2-5, with TRBD1 identical over 7 bases. The trim removed 6 bases at V and 3 bases at J, leaving 7 bases unmatched. Germline V CDR1 and CDR2: DFQATT, SNEGSKA (reference sequence). The CDR3 spans 13 residues. The CDR3 loop is CSAPSGGEETQYF. For the CDR3, the DNA is TGCAGTGCGCCGTCAGGGGGAGAAGAGACCCAGTACTTC.

This clonotype showed up just a few times. The V call is TRBV18, the J call TRBJ1-3; 8 nucleotides match TRBD1. CDR3 size: 15 residues. The V segment lost 6 bases and the J segment 4 bases; nucleotides outside the gene matches: 8. CDR1 KGHSH and CDR2 LQKENI come from the germline V gene. In DNA, the CDR3 is TGTGCCAGCTCGTCAAGAGGACAGGGAGGAAACACCATATATTTT. This translates into CASSSRGQGGNTIYF.

This clonotype was observed a few times. This chain uses TRBV5-4 with TRBJ2-3; D possibly corresponds to TRBD2 (5 bases). The CDR3 loop spans 14 amino acids. V dropped 4 bases and J dropped 3 bases, with 12 bases sitting between them. Germline CDR1 SGHNT, CDR2 YYREEE (reference sequence). Here the CDR3 DNA reads TGTGCCAGCAGCCCCCGGGGAGAGACAGATACGCAGTATTTT. Amino acids: CASSPRGETDTQYF.

This clonotype was seen repeatedly, ten times or more. The V and J genes are TRBV5-1 and TRBJ1-1; D gene ambiguous. The V gene lost 1 base and the J gene lost 3 bases, with 10 bases spanning the gap. The V gene's germline CDR1 is SGHRS and CDR2 YFSETQ. The CDR3 consists of 14 residues. The CDR3 bases are TGCGCCAGCAGCTTGAAGGCCTTAGACACTGAAGCTTTCTTT. Amino acid sequence: CASSLKALDTEAFF.

This clonotype was seen repeatedly, ten times or more. This chain links TRBV20-1 with TRBJ2-1; 8 bases map to TRBD2. The trim removed 3 bases at V and 4 bases at J, leaving 5 bases unmatched. Looked up from germline, CDR1 is DFQATT and CDR2 is SNEGSKA (reference sequence). CDR3 length equals 14 residues. The CDR3 coding sequence is TGCAGTGCTAGGTCGGTAGCGGGGTACAATGAGCAGTTCTTC. Protein product: CSARSVAGYNEQFF.

This clonotype has a handful of counts. V and J are TRBV10-2 and TRBJ1-5; D is perhaps TRBD1 (5 bases). Germline V lookup: CDR1 WSHSY, CDR2 SAAADI. V gave up 7 bases and J gave up 2 bases, with 15 bases separating them. The CDR3 consists of 15 residues. CDR3 in DNA: TGCGCCAGCACTGGGGCCACCAGGGGCAATCAGCCCCAGCATTTT. Translated: CASTGATRGNQPQHF.

There are a few counts of this clonotype. The chain links TRBV29-1 to TRBJ2-3; D unresolved. Germline V CDR1 and CDR2: SQVTM, ANQGSEA. This CDR3 comprises 14 residues. V gave up 1 base and J gave up 3 bases, with 11 bases separating them. In DNA, the CDR3 is TGCAGCGTTGAAGCCACCACGAGGACAGATACGCAGTATTTT. Amino acids: CSVEATTRTDTQYF.

The rearrangement uses TRBV20-1 and TRBJ2-5; perhaps TRBD1 as D (6 bases). This CDR3 spans 14 amino acids. Germline CDR1 reads DFQATT; CDR2 reads SNEGSKA (reference sequence). V was clipped by 1 base and J by 7 bases, with 16 bases between them. The CDR3 loop is CSARGGPLYSTQYF. CDR3 coding DNA: TGCAGTGCTAGAGGGGGGCCACTTTATTCGACCCAGTACTTC.

The genes are TRBV29-1 and TRBJ1-1; TRBD1 is a possible D gene (6 bases). Trimming left V 7 bases short and J 0 bases short, with 12 bases between. This CDR3 contains 13 residues. The V gene's germline CDR1 is SQVTM and CDR2 ANQGSEA. In nucleotides, the CDR3 is TGCAGCGCCCAGGGGCAGTTGAACACTGAAGCTTTCTTT. The encoded protein is CSAQGQLNTEAFF.

The gene calls are TRBV20-1 and TRBJ1-2, with a possible D match to TRBD1 (6 bases). V was trimmed by 5 bases and J by 4 bases, leaving 14 bases between them. This CDR3 is 13 amino acids long. CDR1 and CDR2 from the germline V gene are DFQATT and SNEGSKA (reference sequence). The CDR3 here is CSAGADRTYGYTF. The DNA of the CDR3 is TGCAGTGCTGGAGCGGACAGAACCTATGGCTACACCTTC.

This clonotype was detected ten times or more. The V gene is TRBV12-3 or TRBV12-4, the J gene TRBJ2-7; 9 nucleotides align to TRBD2. V was clipped by 3 bases and J by 5 bases; unmatched bases: 8. This CDR3 is built from 15 residues. CDR3 protein: CASSFGLAGKNEQYF. DNA for the CDR3: TGTGCCAGCAGTTTTGGGCTAGCGGGGAAAAACGAGCAGTACTTC.

The sample holds a few counts of this clonotype. CDR3 sequence reads: CASSPQGGHEQYF. The CDR3, as DNA: TGTGCCAGCAGCCCGCAGGGGGGCCACGAGCAGTACTTC. This chain links TRBV7-3 with TRBJ2-7, with D perhaps TRBD1 (7 bases). Germline V gives CDR1 SGHTA, CDR2 FQGTGA. V lost 5 bases and J lost 5, with 13 bases in between. The CDR3 runs to 13 residues. Full variable domain (outside the CDR3, taken from reference TRBV7-3 and TRBJ2-7): GAGVSQTPSNKVTEKGKYVELRCDPISGHTALYWYRQSLGQGPEFLIYFQGTGAADDSGLPNDRFFAVRPEGSVSTLKIQRTERGDSAVYLCASSPQGGHEQYFGPGTRLTVT.

A few counts support this clonotype. V is TRBV7-3 and J is TRBJ1-1; no reliable D call. V shed 5 bases and J shed 0 bases, with 7 bases lying between them. Germline V gene data show CDR1 as SGHTA and CDR2 as FQGTGA. The CDR3 is 13 residues long. The CDR3: CASSHELNTEAFF. For the CDR3, the DNA is TGTGCCAGCAGCCACGAGTTGAACACTGAAGCTTTCTTT.

This sequence joins TRBV5-1 and TRBJ1-2; D perhaps matches TRBD1 (5 bases). CDR1 is SGHRS and CDR2 is YFSETQ in the germline V gene. The CDR3 extends over 15 amino acids. V was clipped by 4 bases and J by 2 bases, with 15 bases between them. The CDR3 region is CASSIGTQTNYGYTF. CDR3 nucleotides: TGCGCCAGCAGCATTGGGACTCAGACGAACTATGGCTACACCTTC.

This clonotype was observed many times. This chain joins TRBV21-1 and TRBJ2-7; the table gives TRBD1 as D, unverified against the DNA. TRBV21-1 is described as a pseudogene. CDR3 length: 20 residues. CDR3 sequence reads: CASSKAPQGAALERKYEQYF. The CDR3 DNA reads as TGTGCCAGCAGCAAAGCCCCGCAGGGTGCGGCATTGGAGAGGAAATACGAGCAGTACTTC.

There are many counts of this clonotype. This chain uses TRBV20-1 with TRBJ2-3; D possibly corresponds to TRBD1 (6 bases). This CDR3 is built from 12 residues. V shed 3 bases and J shed 4 bases, with 8 bases lying between them. Germline V gene lookup returns CDR1 DFQATT and CDR2 SNEGSKA (reference sequence). The CDR3 loop is CSARDSPDTQYF. The CDR3, as DNA: TGCAGTGCTAGGGACAGTCCAGATACGCAGTATTTT.

The V call is TRBV9, the J call TRBJ2-1; D remains unclear. The V end was cut by 4 bases, the J end by 0 bases, with 11 bases between. This CDR3 spans 15 amino acids. Per germline, CDR1 SGDLS and CDR2 YYNGEE. Here the CDR3 reads CASSPDPISYNEQFF. The CDR3 DNA follows: TGTGCCAGCAGCCCGGATCCAATCTCCTACAATGAGCAGTTCTTC.

CDR3 DNA: TGCAGCGTTAGACAGGGGCGTGTGGAGACCCAGTACTTC. Translated: CSVRQGRVETQYF. The chain couples TRBV29-1 to TRBJ2-5; 8 bases line up with TRBD1. The CDR3 spans 13 residues. Trimming took 5 bases from V and 5 from J; bases not matched to a gene: 7. Per the germline V gene, CDR1 is SQVTM and CDR2 is ANQGSEA.